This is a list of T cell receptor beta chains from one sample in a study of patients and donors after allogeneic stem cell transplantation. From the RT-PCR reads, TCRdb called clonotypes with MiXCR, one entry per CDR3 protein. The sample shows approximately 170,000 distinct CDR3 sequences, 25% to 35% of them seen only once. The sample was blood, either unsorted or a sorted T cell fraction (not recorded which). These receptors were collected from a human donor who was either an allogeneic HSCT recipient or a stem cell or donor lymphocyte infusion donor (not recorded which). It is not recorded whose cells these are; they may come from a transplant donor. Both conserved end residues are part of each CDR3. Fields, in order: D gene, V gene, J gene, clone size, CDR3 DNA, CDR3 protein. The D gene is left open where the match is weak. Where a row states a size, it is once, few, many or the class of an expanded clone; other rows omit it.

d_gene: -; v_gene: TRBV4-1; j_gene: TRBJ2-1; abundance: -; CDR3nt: TGCGCCAGCAGCCACCCTAAGTATAGTGGGAGAGTAAATGAGCAGTTCTTC; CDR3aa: CASSHPKYSGRVNEQFF
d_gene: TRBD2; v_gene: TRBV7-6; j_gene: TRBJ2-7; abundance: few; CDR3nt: TGTGCCAGCAGCTTAGCCAGCGGGAGTTACGAGCAGTACTTC; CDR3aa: CASSLASGSYEQYF
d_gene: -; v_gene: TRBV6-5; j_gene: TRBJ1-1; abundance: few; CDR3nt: TGTGCCAGCAGCTCCCGAACCTACACTGAAGCTTTCTTT; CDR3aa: CASSSRTYTEAFF
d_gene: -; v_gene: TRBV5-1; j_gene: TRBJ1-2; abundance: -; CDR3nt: TGCGCCAGCAGCGAAACAGGGTTCGGAGGCTACACCTTC; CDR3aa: CASSETGFGGYTF
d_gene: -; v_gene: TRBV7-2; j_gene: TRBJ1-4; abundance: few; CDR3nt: TGTGCCAGCAGTCGAGGGGAAAAACTGTTTTTT; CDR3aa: CASSRGEKLFF
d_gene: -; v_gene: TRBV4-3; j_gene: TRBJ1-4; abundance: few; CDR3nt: TGCGCCAGCAGCCGACAACAGGGTTCAACTAATGAAAAACTGTTTTTT; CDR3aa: CASSRQQGSTNEKLFF
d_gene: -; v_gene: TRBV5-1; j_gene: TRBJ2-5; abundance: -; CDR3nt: TGCGCCAGCAGCGTCACCAGTCGAGAGACCCAGTACTTC; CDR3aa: CASSVTSRETQYF
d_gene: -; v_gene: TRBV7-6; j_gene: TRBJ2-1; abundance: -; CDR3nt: TGTGCCAGCAGCTTACAGGGGAACAATGAGCAGTTCTTC; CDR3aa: CASSLQGNNEQFF
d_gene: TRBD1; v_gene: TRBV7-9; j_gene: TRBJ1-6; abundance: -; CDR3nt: TGTGCCAGCAGCCGGGACAGCCCTAATTCACCCCTCCACTTT; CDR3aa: CASSRDSPNSPLHF
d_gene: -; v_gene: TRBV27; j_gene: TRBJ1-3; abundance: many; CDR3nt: TGTGCCAGCAGTCTGACCGGGACACTTGGAAACACCATATATTTT; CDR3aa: CASSLTGTLGNTIYF
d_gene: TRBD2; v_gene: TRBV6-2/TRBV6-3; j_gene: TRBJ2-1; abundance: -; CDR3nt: TGTGCCAGCAGCTCCATCCCAAGCGGGAGGTCCATCTTC; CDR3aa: CASSSIPSGRSIF
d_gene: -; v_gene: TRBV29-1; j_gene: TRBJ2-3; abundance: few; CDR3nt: TGCAGCGTCGTTGACCAATCAGATACGCAGTATTTT; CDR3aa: CSVVDQSDTQYF
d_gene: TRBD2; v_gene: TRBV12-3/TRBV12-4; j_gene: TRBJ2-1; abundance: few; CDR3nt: TGTGCCAGCAGTTTTTATAGCGGGAGAAGCTACAATGAGCAGTTCTTC; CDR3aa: CASSFYSGRSYNEQFF
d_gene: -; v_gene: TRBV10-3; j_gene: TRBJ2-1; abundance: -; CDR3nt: TGTGCCATCAGTGAGCAGATCCTCAATGAGCAGTTCTTC; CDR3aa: CAISEQILNEQFF
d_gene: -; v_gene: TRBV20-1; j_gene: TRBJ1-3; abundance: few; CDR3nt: TGCAGTGCTAGCCCCCGTGTTGAAGGGTGGAGAAACACCATATATTTT; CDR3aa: CSASPRVEGWRNTIYF
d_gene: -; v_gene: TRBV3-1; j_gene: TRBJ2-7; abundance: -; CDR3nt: TGTGCCAGCAGCACAAGCGGATACTACGAGCAGTACTTC; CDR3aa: CASSTSGYYEQYF
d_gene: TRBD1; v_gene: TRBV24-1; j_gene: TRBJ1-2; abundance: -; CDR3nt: TGTGCCACCAGCACCGGGACAGGGCCTTTCCTACCGTCCGGCTACACCTTC; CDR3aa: CATSTGTGPFLPSGYTF
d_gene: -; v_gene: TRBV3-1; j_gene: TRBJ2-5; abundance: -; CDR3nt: TGTGCCAGCAGCCAATACGAAGAGACCCAGTACTTC; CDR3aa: CASSQYEETQYF
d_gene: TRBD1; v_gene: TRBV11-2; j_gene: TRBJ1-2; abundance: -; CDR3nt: TGTGCCAGCAGCTCCTCTGACAGGGCTGGAGGCTACACCTTC; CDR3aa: CASSSSDRAGGYTF
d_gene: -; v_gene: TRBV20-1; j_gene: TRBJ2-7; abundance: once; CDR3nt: TGCAGTGCTACCCGGGGTCTAATTTCTTACGAGCAGTACTTC; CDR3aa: CSATRGLISYEQYF
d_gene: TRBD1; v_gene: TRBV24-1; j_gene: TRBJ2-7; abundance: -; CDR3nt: TGTGCCACCAGTGATTTGCGGACAGGGGATACCTACGAGCAGTACTTC; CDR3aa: CATSDLRTGDTYEQYF
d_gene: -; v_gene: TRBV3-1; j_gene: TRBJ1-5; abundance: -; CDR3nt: TGTGCCAGCAGCCAATTCAGTAGCAATCAGCCCCAGCATTTT; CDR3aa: CASSQFSSNQPQHF
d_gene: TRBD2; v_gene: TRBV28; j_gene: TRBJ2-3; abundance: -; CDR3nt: TGTGCCAGCAGTTTGATGGGACTAGCGGGACCCACAGATACGCAGTATTTT; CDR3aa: CASSLMGLAGPTDTQYF
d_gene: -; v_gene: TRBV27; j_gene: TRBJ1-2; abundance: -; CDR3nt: TGTGCCAGCAGTTTCAGGGGAGCTAACTATGGCTACACCTTC; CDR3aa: CASSFRGANYGYTF
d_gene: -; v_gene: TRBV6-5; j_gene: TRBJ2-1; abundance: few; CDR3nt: TGTGCCAGCAGTAACAGCGGAATCGAAGTGGAGGAGCAGTTCTTC; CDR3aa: CASSNSGIEVEEQFF
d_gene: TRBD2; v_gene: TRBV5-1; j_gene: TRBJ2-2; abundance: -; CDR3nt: TGCGCCAGCAGCTTGTCCGGGCTAGCGGGAGTAGGGGAGCTGTTTTTT; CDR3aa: CASSLSGLAGVGELFF
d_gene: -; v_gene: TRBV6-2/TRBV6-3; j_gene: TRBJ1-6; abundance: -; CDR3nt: TGTGCCAGCAGTTACGGGGATGTGGACCTCCACTTT; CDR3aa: CASSYGDVDLHF
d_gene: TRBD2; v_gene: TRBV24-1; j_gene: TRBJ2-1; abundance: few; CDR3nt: TGTGCCACCAGTGATCTAGCGGGAGGAGGCTACAATGAGCAGTTCTTC; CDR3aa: CATSDLAGGGYNEQFF
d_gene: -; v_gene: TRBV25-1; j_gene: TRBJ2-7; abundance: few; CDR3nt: TGTGCCAGTAGCTGGACAGCCCGAGGAGGGCAGTACTTC; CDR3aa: CASSWTARGGQYF
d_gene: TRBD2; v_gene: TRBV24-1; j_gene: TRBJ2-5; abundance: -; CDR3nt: TGTGCCACCAGTGATAGTGTAGGGCGGGAGCGAGAGACCCAGTACTTC; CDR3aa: CATSDSVGRERETQYF
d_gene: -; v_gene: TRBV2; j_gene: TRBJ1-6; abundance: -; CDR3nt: TGTGCCAGCAGTGAGGGACCTTCACCCCTCCACTTT; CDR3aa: CASSEGPSPLHF
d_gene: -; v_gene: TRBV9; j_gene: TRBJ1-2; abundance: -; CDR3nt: TGTGCCAGCAGCGTAGGGTTGCGCTACACCTTC; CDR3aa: CASSVGLRYTF